This T cell receptor beta chain was found in a study of shared clonotypes between healthy human individuals. Study summary: Aged between 18 and 49, the donors were a couple of women and three men. Study results and limitations: Across subsets, estimated richness was generally greater for naive than for memory populations.

With respect to this clone: The antigen is undetermined.

The donors, all of them Caucasian adults, lived in Nashville, Tennessee. Trimming removed 0 bases from V and 6 bases from J, with 8 bases in between. CDR1 is SGHTA and CDR2 is FQGNSA in the germline V gene. The CDR3 contains 13 residues. Splitting of each subset's genomic DNA was done evenly across several immunoSEQ plates. Only in-frame clones appear in the TCRdb table, and some are missing; sequencing was by immunoSEQ multiplex PCR. The sample has some 2.1 million clones, approximately 95% seen once; the top ten hold roughly 0.13%. This rearrangement joins TRBV7-2 to TRBJ1-2; D not resolved. The receptor was isolated from a man in his late teens or twenties in good health. Input material: naive CD4+ T cells sorted from blood. Indicated subset: CD45RA+ positively selected. CDR3 in amino acids: CASSLAGFDGYTF. CDR3 DNA: TGTGCCAGCAGCTTAGCAGGGTTCGATGGCTACACCTTC.